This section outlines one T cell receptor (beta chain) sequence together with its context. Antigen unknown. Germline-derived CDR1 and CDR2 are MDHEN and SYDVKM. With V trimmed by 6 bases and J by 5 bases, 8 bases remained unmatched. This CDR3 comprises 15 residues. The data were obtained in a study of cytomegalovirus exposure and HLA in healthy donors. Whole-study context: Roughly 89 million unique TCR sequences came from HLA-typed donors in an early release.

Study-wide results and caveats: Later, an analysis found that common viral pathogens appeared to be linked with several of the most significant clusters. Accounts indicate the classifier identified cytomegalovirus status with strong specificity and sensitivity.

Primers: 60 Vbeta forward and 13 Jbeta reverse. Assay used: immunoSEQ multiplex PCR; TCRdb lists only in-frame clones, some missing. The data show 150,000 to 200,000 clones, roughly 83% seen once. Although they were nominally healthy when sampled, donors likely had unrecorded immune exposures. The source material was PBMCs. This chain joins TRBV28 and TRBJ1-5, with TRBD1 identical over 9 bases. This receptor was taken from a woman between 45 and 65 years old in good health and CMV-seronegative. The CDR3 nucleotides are TGTGCCAGCAGCCGAATTAGGGACAGGGATCAGCCCCAGCATTTT. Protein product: CASSRIRDRDQPQHF.